This passage covers 22 T cell receptor beta chains from one sample sequenced in a study of blood T cell repertoires in COVID-19. Clones were read by immunoSEQ multiplex PCR, and TCRdb kept only the in-frame ones, dropping some. This table has 95,000 to 100,000 clones, about 89% appearing once. Input material: peripheral blood. The source is a man aged 50 to 60 with acute or convalescent COVID-19.

V gene TRBV9 combines with J gene TRBJ2-4; D is undetermined. The ends were cut back, 4 bases at V and 0 bases at J, with 17 bases in the middle. CDR3 size: 17 residues. The V gene's germline CDR1 is SGDLS and CDR2 YYNGEE. As DNA, the CDR3 is TGTGCCAGCAGCCCTTTGTCCGATCTAACAGCCAAAAACATTCAGTACTTC. Translating it yields CASSPLSDLTAKNIQYF.

This chain links TRBV5-4 with TRBJ2-3; TRBD2 is a possible D gene (5 bases). Germline-derived CDR1 and CDR2 are SGHNT and YYREEE (reference sequence). V was pared by 0 bases and J by 2 bases, with 13 bases between. The CDR3 length is 16 residues. This CDR3 reads CASSLVGVPPTDTQYF. The DNA for the CDR3 is TGTGCCAGCAGCTTGGTCGGGGTTCCCCCCACAGATACGCAGTATTTT.

The chain is built from TRBV18 and TRBJ1-3, with 7 bases lining up with TRBD1. The V segment lost 1 base and the J segment 3 bases; nucleotides outside the gene matches: 6. CDR3 size: 16 residues. Germline V lookup: CDR1 KGHSH, CDR2 LQKENI. CDR3 sequence: CASSPLLQGRGNTIYF. The CDR3 DNA follows: TGTGCCAGCTCACCACTCTTACAGGGGCGTGGAAACACCATATATTTT. The entire variable domain, with the rest obtained from reference TRBV18 and TRBJ1-3, is as follows: NAGVMQNPRHLVRRRGQEARLRCSPMKGHSHVYWYRQLPEEGLKFMVYLQKENIIDESGMPKERFSAEFPKEGPSILRIQQVVRGDSAAYFCASSPLLQGRGNTIYFGEGSWLTVV.

The V and J genes are TRBV5-1 and TRBJ1-1, with 9 bases aligning to TRBD1. Germline V gene sequence: CDR1 SGHRS, CDR2 YFSETQ. This CDR3 spans 13 amino acids. Trimming at V came to 3 bases and at J to 8 bases, leaving 5 bases not matched to a gene. The CDR3 here is CASSWDRVTEAFF. CDR3 in DNA: TGCGCCAGCAGCTGGGACAGGGTGACGGAAGCTTTCTTT.

The V call is TRBV3-1 (or the pseudogene TRBV3-2), the J call TRBJ2-2, with 7 bases that match TRBD1. In germline, CDR1 is LGHDT, CDR2 YNNKEL (reference sequence). CDR3 length: 14 residues. Trimming removed 6 bases from V and 0 bases from J; junction bases left unmatched: 1. In DNA form, the CDR3 reads TGTGCCAGCAGGGGACAGTCGAACACCGGGGAGCTGTTTTTT. Amino acid sequence: CASRGQSNTGELFF.

The chain has TRBV5-1 and TRBJ2-5; 10 bases agree with TRBD2. Looked up from germline, CDR1 is SGHRS and CDR2 is YFSETQ. Trimming cost V 1 base and J 5 bases; bases outside gene matches: 8. The CDR3 has 16 amino acids. CDR3 nucleotide sequence: TGCGCCAGCAGCTTGTTGGAGCGGGGGGGCAGGGAGACCCAGTACTTC. Translating gives CASSLLERGGRETQYF.

J is TRBJ2-2 and V is TRBV25-1, with TRBD1 identical over 7 bases. V lost 7 bases and J lost 5; bases outside the gene matches: 7. The germline V gene encodes CDR1 MGHDK and CDR2 SYGVNS. The CDR3 extends over 14 amino acids. The DNA for the CDR3 is TGTGCCAGCACCAGGACAGGCGGAACCGGGGAGCTGTTTTTT. It translates to CASTRTGGTGELFF.

This chain joins TRBV10-1 and TRBJ2-2; no clear D gene. The CDR3 sequence is 12 residues long. V was clipped by 4 bases and J by 6 bases, with 6 bases between them. The germline gives CDR1 WNHNN, CDR2 SYGVQD (reference sequence). The CDR3 region is CASSASAGELFF. CDR3 sequence (DNA): TGCGCCAGCAGTGCGAGCGCCGGGGAGCTGTTTTTT.

V gene TRBV27 combines with J gene TRBJ2-1, with 8 bases lining up with TRBD2. Germline V CDR1 and CDR2: MNHEY, SMNVEV (reference sequence). This CDR3 is built from 15 residues. With V trimmed by 0 bases and J by 7 bases, 5 bases remained unmatched. CDR3 sequence: CASSLSAGGVNEQFF. CDR3 coding DNA: TGTGCCAGCAGTTTATCGGCGGGGGGAGTAAATGAGCAGTTCTTC.

The chain recombines TRBV4-2 with TRBJ1-6; D gene unclear. The CDR3 runs to 14 residues. CDR1 and CDR2 (germline): LGHNA, YNFKEQ. The germline V and J ends were trimmed by 1 base and 9 bases, with 10 bases remaining between them. The CDR3 coding sequence is TGTGCCAGCAGCCAAGTTGGCGAGGGTTCACCCCTCCACTTT. This gives the protein CASSQVGEGSPLHF.

V gene TRBV29-1 combines with J gene TRBJ2-2; perhaps TRBD2 as D (5 bases). The CDR3 sequence is 14 residues long. The V end lost 1 base, the J end lost 6 bases, and 12 bases lay between the germline ends. CDR1 is SQVTM and CDR2 is ANQGSEA in the germline V gene. In DNA, the CDR3 is TGCAGCGTTGAAGTCCGGACTGGGGCCGGGGAGCTGTTTTTT. It is translated as CSVEVRTGAGELFF.

The chain couples TRBV6-5 to TRBJ2-1; the match to TRBD1 covers 9 bases. With V trimmed by 6 bases and J by 5 bases, 8 bases remained unmatched. Germline V CDR1 and CDR2: MNHEY, SVGAGI. CDR3 length: 15 amino acids. CDR3 DNA sequence: TGTGCCAGCAGGACACCGGGACAGGGTAACAATGAGCAGTTCTTC. This gives the protein CASRTPGQGNNEQFF.

V usage is TRBV3-1 (or the pseudogene TRBV3-2) and J usage is TRBJ1-3, with TRBD1 matching over 9 bases. Per germline, CDR1 LGHDT and CDR2 YNNKEL (reference sequence). This CDR3 has 14 residues. Trimming cost V 7 bases and J 2 bases; bases outside gene matches: 3. The CDR3, as DNA: TGTGCCAGCACCCGGGACAGGGCTGGAAACACCATATATTTT. Protein: CASTRDRAGNTIYF.

The chain has TRBV2 and TRBJ1-2; D is unresolved. Germline V gene lookup returns CDR1 SNHLY and CDR2 FYNNEI. V was clipped by 3 bases and J by 5 bases, with 16 bases between them. The CDR3 is 15 amino acids. The CDR3 DNA reads as TGTGCCAGCAGTGACCCGCCACTAACTGGGTATGGCTACACCTTC. This translates into CASSDPPLTGYGYTF.

This rearrangement joins TRBV10-3 to TRBJ2-7, with D possibly TRBD1 on 6 matching bases. The CDR3 is 14 residues long. Germline loops: CDR1 ENHRY, CDR2 SYGVKD. The V gene lost 2 bases and the J gene lost 4 bases, with 12 bases spanning the gap. Written as DNA, the CDR3 is TGTGCCATCAGTGAGCCTGGGACAACTTACGAGCAGTACTTC. This sequence encodes CAISEPGTTYEQYF.

This chain links TRBV28 with TRBJ1-2, with 7 bases lining up with TRBD1. Per germline, CDR1 MDHEN and CDR2 SYDVKM. The CDR3 is 15 amino acids. Losses at the gene ends were 4 bases for V and 4 bases for J; bases not matched to a gene: 9. CDR3 sequence reads: CASSSRQGRGYGYTF. The CDR3, as DNA: TGTGCCAGCAGTTCAAGACAGGGCAGGGGCTATGGCTACACCTTC.

The V gene is TRBV5-4, the J gene TRBJ2-1, with a tentative D call TRBD1 (5 bases). Germline loops: CDR1 SGHNT, CDR2 YYREEE (reference sequence). The CDR3 contains 14 residues. Between the trimmed V and J ends, which lost 7 bases and 9 bases, there was a span of 20 bases. The CDR3 here is CASGPQGAVLEQFF. The CDR3 DNA reads TGTGCCAGCGGCCCCCAGGGCGCGGTGCTTGAGCAGTTCTTC.

The chain has TRBV25-1 and TRBJ1-1; D is perhaps TRBD1 (5 bases). Trimming cost V 5 bases and J 7 bases, with 20 bases left between them. CDR1 is MGHDK and CDR2 is SYGVNS in the germline V gene. The CDR3 is 15 amino acids. CDR3 in amino acids: CASSLGNHIGGEAFF. CDR3 sequence (DNA): TGTGCCAGCAGTCTTGGCAATCACATCGGGGGTGAAGCTTTCTTT. The variable domain in full, completed from reference TRBV25-1 and TRBJ1-1, reads EADIYQTPRYLVIGTGKKITLECSQTMGHDKMYWYQQDPGMELHLIHYSYGVNSTEKGDLSSESTVSRIRTEHFPLTLESARPSHTSQYLCASSLGNHIGGEAFFGQGTRLTVV.

The CDR3 DNA is TGTGCCAGCTCACCGGGACTGTCTAACACTGAAGCTTTCTTT. Translated, it gives CASSPGLSNTEAFF. The chain uses TRBV18 and TRBJ1-1, with a tentative D call TRBD1 (5 bases). The CDR3 totals 14 residues. Germline V gene lookup returns CDR1 KGHSH and CDR2 LQKENI. V was pared by 3 bases and J by 2 bases, with 10 bases between.

CDR3 region: CASSTKQTGRTGELFF. DNA for the CDR3: TGTGCCAGTAGTACGAAACAGACAGGGCGGACCGGGGAGCTGTTTTTT. The rearrangement links TRBV19 to TRBJ2-2, with 7 bases that match TRBD1. The V segment lost 4 bases and the J segment 5 bases; nucleotides outside the gene matches: 10. Germline CDR1 and CDR2: LNHDA and SQIVND (reference sequence). The CDR3 sequence is 16 residues long.

The chain combines TRBV12-5 with TRBJ2-1; D is unclear. The CDR3 consists of 18 residues. Germline assignment: CDR1 LGHNT and CDR2 FRNRAP. V lost 2 bases to trimming and J lost 4 bases, with 21 bases between them. DNA of the CDR3: TGTGCTAGTGGTTTGACCGTCCAGAGTCGGGTCTTATACAATGAGCAGTTCTTC. Its translation is CASGLTVQSRVLYNEQFF.

The chain is built from TRBV10-2 and TRBJ2-7; TRBD1 matches 8 bases. Per the germline V gene, CDR1 is WSHSY and CDR2 is SAAADI. CDR3 length: 15 amino acids. Unmatched junction bases numbered 14, after V lost 7 bases and J lost 6 bases. CDR3 amino acids: CASMSTGTGGREQYF. The CDR3 nucleotides are TGCGCCAGCATGTCGACCGGGACAGGAGGTCGCGAGCAGTACTTC.